This TCR beta chain was sequenced for a study of persistence of HIV-infected CD4 T cells. Study results and limitations: Bulk TCR data could not be restricted to HIV-1-infected CMV-responding cells.

Sequencing used immunoSEQ version 4 in survey mode. Only in-frame clones appear in the TCRdb table, and some are missing; sequencing was by immunoSEQ multiplex PCR. The data contain about 40,000 clones, about 84% of them singletons. Trimming pared 3 bases from V and 6 bases from J, leaving 8 bases between. The germline V gene has CDR1 KGHDR and CDR2 SFDVKD. The CDR3 is 13 residues long. Overlapping HIV-1 Gag 15-mer peptides at about 1 ug per peptide per mL were used. CD40L/CD69 double-negative CD45RO-high memory CD4+ T cells were collected. Donors had undetectable plasma HIV-1 RNA, under 50 copies/mL, for 4+ years. This clone was picked up one time. Its antigen is as yet unknown.

The source of this sequence is an adult man with HIV who was CMV-seropositive. The rearrangement joins TRBV24-1 to TRBJ2-1; D uncertain. Sample: CD4+ T cells sorted from PBMCs after approximately 20-hour stimulation, taken from a patient who received antiretroviral therapy. The CDR3 nucleotides are TGTGCCACCAGTGATCCGACTGTCAATGAGCAGTTCTTC. The encoded protein is CATSDPTVNEQFF.